This record concerns one T cell receptor (beta chain) sequence. CDR3 size: 16 residues. CDR1 MNHEY and CDR2 SVGAGI come from the germline V gene. Trimming pared 5 bases from V and 7 bases from J, leaving 18 bases between. TCRdb recomputed calls from the RT-PCR reads with MiXCR, one row per CDR3 protein. The sample has 550,000 to 750,000 distinct CDR3 sequences, around 14% seen once. The chain uses TRBV6-5 and TRBJ1-6; D is undetermined. This TCR derives from a female donor in good health, serving as a healthy control. Sequenced sample: memory CD4+ T cells from blood. The CDR3 sequence is CASSPIPEQQNSPLHF. The CDR3 DNA reads as TGTGCCAGCAGTCCAATTCCGGAACAACAGAATTCACCCCTCCACTTT.